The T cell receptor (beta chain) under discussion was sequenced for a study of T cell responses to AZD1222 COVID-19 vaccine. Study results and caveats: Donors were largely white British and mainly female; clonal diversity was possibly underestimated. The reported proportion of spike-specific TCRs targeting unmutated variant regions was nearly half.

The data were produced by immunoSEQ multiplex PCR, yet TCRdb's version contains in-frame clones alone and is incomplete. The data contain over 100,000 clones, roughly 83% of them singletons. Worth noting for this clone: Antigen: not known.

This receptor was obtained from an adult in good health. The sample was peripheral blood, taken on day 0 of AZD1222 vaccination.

The CDR3 loop is CASSMSYEQFF. The DNA for the CDR3 is TGTGCCAGCAGTATGAGCTATGAGCAGTTCTTC. The J gene is TRBJ2-1, the V gene TRBV6-2 or TRBV6-3; D gene ambiguous. Trimming took 5 bases from V and 8 from J, leaving 7 bases between them. Germline loops: CDR1 MNHEY, CDR2 SVGEGT. The length of the CDR3 is 11 residues.